This TCR beta chain is drawn from a study of cytomegalovirus exposure and HLA in healthy donors. Losses at the gene ends were 5 bases for V and 12 bases for J; bases not matched to a gene: 3. This CDR3 spans 12 amino acids. Germline CDR1 MNHNS, CDR2 SASEGT. This clone came up a few times. It was with 60 Vbeta and 13 Jbeta primers that the PCR ran. Sequenced by immunoSEQ multiplex PCR; TCRdb stores in-frame clones only, minus some. The profile shows about 140,000 clones, roughly 80% of them singletons. The genes are TRBV6-1 and TRBJ2-3, with TRBD2 matching 12 bases. This TCR came from a woman between 45 and 60 years old in good health and CMV-seropositive. Sequencing input: PBMCs. The CDR3 region is CASSLAGGSQYF. CDR3 DNA: TGTGCCAGCAGTCTAGCGGGGGGGTCACAGTATTTT.